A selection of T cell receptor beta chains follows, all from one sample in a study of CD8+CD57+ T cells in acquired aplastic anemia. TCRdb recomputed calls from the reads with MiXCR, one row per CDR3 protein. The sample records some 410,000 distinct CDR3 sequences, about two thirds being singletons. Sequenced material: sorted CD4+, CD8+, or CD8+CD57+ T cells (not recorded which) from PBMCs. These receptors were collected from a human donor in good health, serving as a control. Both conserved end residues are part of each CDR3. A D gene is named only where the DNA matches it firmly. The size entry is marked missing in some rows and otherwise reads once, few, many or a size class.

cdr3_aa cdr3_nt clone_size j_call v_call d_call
CASSGGTGVHEQYF TGTGCCAGCAGTGGCGGGACAGGGGTCCACGAGCAGTACTTC NA TRBJ2-7 TRBV2 TRBD1
CATSGGTSRYEQYF TGTGCCACCAGCGGAGGGACTAGTAGGTACGAGCAGTACTTC NA TRBJ2-7 TRBV15 TRBD2
CASSVGGKSPLHF TGTGCCAGCAGCGTCGGGGGGAAGTCGCCCCTCCACTTC NA TRBJ1-6 TRBV7-8 NA
CASSLKGTNTEAFF TGTGCCAGCAGCTTGAAGGGAACGAACACTGAAGCTTTCTTT many TRBJ1-1 TRBV5-4 NA
CSVDGQRGYEQYF TGCAGCGTTGATGGCCAGCGGGGCTACGAGCAGTACTTC NA TRBJ2-7 TRBV29-1 TRBD2
CATSSADVGTDTQYF TGTGCCACCAGCAGCGCTGACGTGGGCACAGATACGCAGTATTTT NA TRBJ2-3 TRBV15 NA
CSARAGQGGEKLFF TGCAGTGCTAGAGCCGGACAGGGGGGGGAAAAACTGTTTTTT NA TRBJ1-4 TRBV20-1 TRBD1
CSVGNGGGADYGYPF TGCAGTGTAGGAAATGGGGGCGGGGCCGACTATGGCTACCCCTTC NA TRBJ1-2 TRBV29-1 NA
CASSPVIVDNTTHF TGTGCCAGCAGCCCAGTCATTGTCGACAACACCACACATTTT NA TRBJ1-3 TRBV14 NA
CASSVEVGTFAEVFF TGTGCCAGCAGCGTAGAAGTAGGAACCTTCGCTGAAGTGTTTTTT NA TRBJ2-2 TRBV9 NA
CASSSQGGEAFF TGTGCCAGCAGCTCACAGGGGGGTGAAGCTTTCTTT NA TRBJ1-1 TRBV7-3 TRBD1
CASRPNRQGAAGANVLTF TGTGCCAGCAGGCCCAACCGACAGGGGGCGGCTGGGGCCAACGTCCTGACTTTC NA TRBJ2-6 TRBV2 TRBD1
CASSSTGGNNQPQHF TGTGCCAGCAGCTCGACAGGGGGAAACAATCAGCCCCAGCATTTT many TRBJ1-5 TRBV7-2 TRBD1
CAISHGPGQAETQYF TGTGCCATCAGTCACGGGCCTGGTCAGGCAGAGACGCAGTACTTC NA TRBJ2-5 TRBV10-3 NA
CASNSAGMNTEAFF TGTGCCAGCAACTCAGCAGGGATGAACACTGAAGCTTTCTTT NA TRBJ1-1 TRBV12-3/TRBV12-4 NA
CASSLARGAQETQFF TGTGCCAGCAGCTTAGCCAGGGGGGCCCAAGAGACCCAGTTTTTT few TRBJ2-2 TRBV7-2 NA
CASSLGIRAIADTQYF TGTGCCAGCAGCTTGGGGATCAGGGCGATAGCAGATACGCAGTATTTT NA TRBJ2-3 TRBV5-6 NA
CASSLEGREGGRVGYEQYF TGTGCCAGCAGCTTAGAGGGCCGGGAGGGTGGAAGGGTAGGCTACGAGCAGTACTTC NA TRBJ2-7 TRBV11-2 TRBD2
CASSIRADYGYTF TGTGCCAGTAGTATCAGGGCGGACTATGGCTACACCTTC NA TRBJ1-2 TRBV19 NA
CASGGRLGNTIYF TGTGCCAGCGGGGGACGGTTAGGAAACACCATATATTTT NA TRBJ1-3 TRBV7-2 NA
CASSSAGTYKQQFW TGTGCCAGTAGTAGTGCGGGCACGTACAAGCAGCAGTTCTGG NA TRBJ2-1 TRBV19 NA
CASSTTGRGGTPYF TGTGCCAGCAGCACCACAGGGAGAGGGGGAACACCATATTTT NA TRBJ1-5 TRBV7-2 NA
CASTLPGNQPQQYF TGTGCCAGCACCCTTCCTGGGAATCAGCCCCAGCAGTACTTC NA TRBJ2-7 TRBV7-2 NA